This TCR beta chain was documented in a study of T cell responses to AZD1222 COVID-19 vaccine. Germline-derived CDR1 and CDR2 are SSHAT and FNYEAQ (reference sequence). V lost 1 base and J 7 bases, leaving 20 bases between the germline ends. This CDR3 spans 17 amino acids. General study points: The donor cohort was predominantly white British with a female majority, and clonal diversity may have been underestimated.

In the case of this clone: Its specificity is not known.

TCRdb keeps only in-frame clones here, not all; method: immunoSEQ multiplex PCR. The sample has over 55,000 clones, under 90% seen once. The receptor was isolated from an adult who received the AZD1222 COVID-19 vaccine. This rearrangement joins TRBV7-7 to TRBJ2-1; D perhaps matches TRBD1 (5 bases). The sample in question was peripheral blood, obtained 28 days after the second AZD1222 dose. CDR3 residues: CASSLGSLPGRGNEQFF. Here the CDR3 DNA reads TGTGCCAGCAGCTTAGGATCCCTTCCGGGTAGGGGTAATGAGCAGTTCTTC.